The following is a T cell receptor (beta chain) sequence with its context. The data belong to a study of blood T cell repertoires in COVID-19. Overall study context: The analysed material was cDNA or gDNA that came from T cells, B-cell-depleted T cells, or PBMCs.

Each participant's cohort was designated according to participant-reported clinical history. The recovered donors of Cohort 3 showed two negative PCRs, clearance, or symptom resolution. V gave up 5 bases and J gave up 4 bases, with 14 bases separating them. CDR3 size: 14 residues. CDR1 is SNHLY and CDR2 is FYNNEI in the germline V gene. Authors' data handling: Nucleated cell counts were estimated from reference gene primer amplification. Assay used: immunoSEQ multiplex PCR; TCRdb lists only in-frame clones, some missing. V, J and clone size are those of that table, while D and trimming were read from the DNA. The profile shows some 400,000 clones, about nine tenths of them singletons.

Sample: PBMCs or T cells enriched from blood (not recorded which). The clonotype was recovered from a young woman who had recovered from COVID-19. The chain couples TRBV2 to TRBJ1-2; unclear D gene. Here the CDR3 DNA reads TGTGCCAGCAGTACGGAGGAGAAGACCTATGGCTACACCTTC. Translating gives CASSTEEKTYGYTF.